This passage covers 11 T cell receptor beta chains from one sample sequenced in a study of regulatory T cells in long-lasting Graves disease. The time point is: newly diagnosed GD, antithyroid drugs for less than 3 months. RNA isolated from PBMCs was used to make the TCR library. Arm-PCR of CDR3 regions with iRepertoire HTBI primers generated TCR beta libraries. TCRdb ran MiXCR on the multiplex PCR reads and lists one entry per CDR3 protein. The table records over 200,000 distinct CDR3 sequences, 15% to 20% of them present only once. Here the sequenced sample was peripheral blood mononuclear cells (PBMCs), taken at new diagnosis, from a patient treated with antithyroid drugs. The source of these receptors is a female donor with Graves disease.

The gene calls are TRBV7-2 and TRBJ2-3, with TRBD2 identical over 7 bases. V gave up 1 base and J gave up 5 bases; unmatched junction bases: 6. The CDR3 covers 15 residues. CDR1 is SGHTA, CDR2 FQGNSA, per germline. CDR3 loop: CASSLGGRAGDTQYF. In nucleotides, the CDR3 is TGTGCCAGCAGCTTAGGGGGGAGGGCCGGAGATACGCAGTATTTT. The entire variable domain, with the rest obtained from reference TRBV7-2 and TRBJ2-3, is as follows: GAGVSQSPSNKVTEKGKDVELRCDPISGHTALYWYRQSLGQGLEFLIYFQGNSAPDKSGLPSDRFSAERTGGSVSTLTIQRTQQEDSAVYLCASSLGGRAGDTQYFGPGTRLTVL.

The chain is built from TRBV27 and TRBJ2-1; 12 nucleotides match TRBD2. The CDR3 runs 19 residues. J lost 0 bases, V lost 3 bases, and 9 bases had no gene match. Germline CDR1 MNHEY, CDR2 SMNVEV (reference sequence). CDR3 sequence (DNA): TGTGCCAGCAGTTTGAGGGCACTAGCGGGAGGTAGCTCCTACAATGAGCAGTTCTTC. Its translation: CASSLRALAGGSSYNEQFF.

Worth noting for this clonotype: A read error is the likely source, as a far larger clone sits one nucleotide away. The chain combines TRBV11-2 with TRBJ2-5, with TRBD2 identical over 11 bases. The end of the DNA aligns better with TRBJ2-1, so the J call may be wrong. The CDR3 extends over 15 amino acids. Germline CDR1 SGHAT, CDR2 FQNNGV. CDR3 in DNA: TGTGCCAGCAGCTTCGTACTAGCGGGAGATTTTGAGCAGTTCTTC. Translated, it gives CASSFVLAGDFEQFF.

Ten or more counts support this clonotype. CDR3 in amino acids: CASTGLSDSGYGYTF. CDR3 coding DNA: TGTGCCAGTACCGGTTTATCCGACTCGGGCTATGGCTACACCTTC. This rearrangement joins TRBV19 to TRBJ1-2; D is unresolved. With 7 bases removed from V and 4 bases from J, the gap between germline ends came to 19 bases. Germline values: CDR1 LNHDA, CDR2 SQIVND (reference sequence). The length of the CDR3 is 15 residues. Full variable domain (rest looked up from reference TRBV19 and TRBJ1-2): DGGITQSPKYLFRKEGQNVTLSCEQNLNHDAMYWYRQDPGQGLRLIYYSQIVNDFQKGDIAEGYSVSREKKESFPLTVTSAQKNPTAFYLCASTGLSDSGYGYTFGSGTRLTVV.

There are many counts of this clonotype. The V gene is TRBV27, the J gene TRBJ2-3; 7 positions match TRBD1. The CDR3 contains 16 residues. After removal of 8 bases from V and 2 bases from J, the junction contained 13 bases not matched to a gene. CDR1 and CDR2 (germline): MNHEY, SMNVEV (reference sequence). CDR3 region: CASVKSPGQNTDTQYF. In DNA, the CDR3 is TGTGCCAGCGTCAAAAGCCCGGGACAGAACACAGATACGCAGTATTTT.

The rearrangement uses TRBV12-3 or TRBV12-4 and TRBJ1-1, with D possibly TRBD1 on 6 matching bases. The CDR3 is made up of 15 amino acids. Trimming took off 5 bases at V and 4 bases at J, with 17 bases between the two ends. CDR3 nucleotide sequence: TGTGCCAGCAGTATATCTACAGGGAAGAGCACTGAAGCTTTCTTT. This encodes CASSISTGKSTEAFF.

To note about this clonotype: A far larger clone is a single base away, which makes a read error likely. This rearrangement joins TRBV6-1 to TRBJ2-1; 8 nucleotides align to TRBD2. CDR3 size: 15 residues. Germline V gene lookup returns CDR1 MNHNS and CDR2 SASEGT. Trimming cost V 4 bases and J 5 bases; bases outside gene matches: 7. CDR3 residues: CASSARLASDNEQFF. CDR3 bases: TGTGCCAGCAGTGCCCGACTAGCGAGCGACAATGAGCAGTTCTTC.

About this clonotype: Since the CDR3 does not end with the conserved phenylalanine or tryptophan, this likely comes from a read error. The chain couples TRBV15 to TRBJ2-7, with 8 nucleotides matching TRBD2. Trimming at V came to 0 bases and at J to 0 bases, leaving 7 bases not matched to a gene. There are 17 residues in the CDR3. From germline, CDR1 is LNHNV and CDR2 YYDKDF (reference sequence). DNA of the CDR3: TGTGCCACCAGCAGAGATAGCGGGGCGGGCCTCTCCTACGAGCAGTACTCA. Translated: CATSRDSGAGLSYEQYS.

For this clonotype: This likely traces to a read error, being one base from a far larger clone. The genes are TRBV11-2 and TRBJ2-7; tentative D call: TRBD2 (5 bases). The J call is in doubt because the DNA end fits TRBJ2-1 better. The CDR3 runs 16 residues. Germline V gene lookup returns CDR1 SGHAT and CDR2 FQNNGV. CDR3 sequence: CASSSMAGQLYNEQFF. The CDR3 DNA is TGTGCCAGCAGCTCAATGGCGGGCCAATTATACAATGAGCAGTTCTTC.

This clonotype has ten or more counts. The V and J genes are TRBV11-3 and TRBJ2-2; D may be TRBD2 (5 bases). V shed 0 bases and J shed 3 bases, with 11 bases lying between them. The CDR3 has 16 amino acids. Germline values: CDR1 SGHNT, CDR2 YENEEA. In DNA form, the CDR3 reads TGTGCCAGCAGCTTAGATCGGGGTTACTACACCGGGGAGCTGTTTTTT. It codes for CASSLDRGYYTGELFF.

The genes are TRBV25-1 and TRBJ2-5; 9 bases align to TRBD1. The CDR3 length is 17 residues. Losses at the gene ends were 3 bases for V and 5 bases for J; bases not matched to a gene: 13. Germline V gene data show CDR1 as MGHDK and CDR2 as SYGVNS. CDR3 nucleotides: TGTGCCAGCAGTGATCAGGGGACAGGGATGGTCAGGGAGACCCAGTACTTC. Its protein is CASSDQGTGMVRETQYF. The complete variable domain, with remaining parts taken from reference TRBV25-1 and TRBJ2-5, reads EADIYQTPRYLVIGTGKKITLECSQTMGHDKMYWYQQDPGMELHLIHYSYGVNSTEKGDLSSESTVSRIRTEHFPLTLESARPSHTSQYLCASSDQGTGMVRETQYFGPGTRLLVL.